The present entry profiles one TCR beta chain with its context. Its antigen is unknown. One base away there is no much larger clone; base qualities are not given. This entry comes from a study of T cell changes during pregnancy in multiple sclerosis (dated by TCRdb to between 2019 and 2020). With regard to the full study: In women with multiple sclerosis, the researchers looked at how the T cell repertoire shifted as pregnancy progressed.

The CDR3 holds 17 amino acids from the cysteine to the phenylalanine. The CDR3 DNA has 51 bases and is translated from base 1. The germline V gene (reference sequence) yields PRHDT for CDR1 and FYEKMQ for CDR2. Trimming removed 4 bases from V and 10 bases from J; the gene matches leave 17 bases unexplained. Libraries were constructed by the immunoSEQ multiplex PCR assay. TCRdb limited this immuneACCESS table to in-frame rearrangements with V and J called. A share of clones is missing; checked studies link under half to unresolved V genes, and the rest is unexplained. This sample holds some 30,000 clones; 91% were observed only once. Together, the top ten hold 3% to 4% of the sample.

This TCR was sampled from a female donor in good health, enrolled as a control in a pregnancy study. The rearrangement joined TRBV13 to TRBJ2-1; the central 9 bases match TRBD2. This specimen consisted of CD8+ T cells from peripheral blood mononuclear cells, obtained in the second trimester of pregnancy. The DNA sequence is TGTGCCAGCAGCTCCCGAATCATAGCGGGGGCCAGGGAAGAGCAGTTCTTC. Its protein reads: CASSSRIIAGAREEQFF.